The T cell receptor (beta chain) described here comes from a study of T cell responses to AZD1222 COVID-19 vaccine. The sample holds one count of this clone. Its antigen is unknown. CDR1 is LNHDA and CDR2 is SQIVND in the germline V gene (reference sequence). Trimming removed 1 base from V and 4 bases from J, with 5 bases in between. The CDR3 covers 14 residues. TCRdb's copy holds only in-frame clones and misses some; the assay was immunoSEQ multiplex PCR. The sample shows more than 140,000 clones, roughly 93% of them seen only once. Study findings and constraints: Females made up more of the donors, who were largely white British, and clonal diversity may have come out too low.

This receptor was taken from an adult in good health. The rearrangement joins TRBV19 to TRBJ1-6; no clear D gene. Specimen: peripheral blood, collected on day 0 of MenACWY control vaccination. The CDR3 protein is CASSIVGYNSPLHF. The CDR3 nucleotides are TGTGCCAGTAGTATAGTGGGGTATAATTCACCCCTCCACTTT.